Below, 27 T cell receptor beta chains from the same sample are listed, as sequenced in a study of a mutant IDH1 vaccine in newly diagnosed glioma. As for time point: week 47, end of study. Doses comprised 300 ug of mutant IDH1 20-mer peptide each, plus topical imiquimod. The antigens for these receptors are not known. Assay: immunoSEQ multiplex PCR; the TCRdb copy retains only in-frame clones and omits some. The sample lists tens of thousands of clones; 82% were seen once. The sequenced sample was PBMCs, obtained from a glioma patient whose treatment included an IDH1 peptide vaccine. These receptors all stem from a man younger than 30 with glioma. Some clones in this sample may be carry-over from other donors' samples.

V gene TRBV2 combines with J gene TRBJ2-3; 7 positions agree with TRBD1. This CDR3 spans 13 amino acids. V gave up 4 bases and J gave up 3 bases; unmatched junction bases: 1. Germline CDR1 reads SNHLY; CDR2 reads FYNNEI. CDR3: CASSGQGTDTQYF. DNA of the CDR3: TGTGCCAGCAGTGGACAGGGAACAGATACGCAGTATTTT.

J is TRBJ1-1 and V is TRBV4-1; 7 bases align to TRBD1. V shed 6 bases, J shed 0 bases, and the junction held 7 bases outside the gene matches. This CDR3 has 15 residues. From germline, CDR1 is MGHRA and CDR2 YSYEKL. The DNA for the CDR3 is TGCGCCAGCAGAGTCGGGGACAGAATGAACACTGAAGCTTTCTTT. It encodes CASRVGDRMNTEAFF.

CDR3 nucleotides: TGTGCCAGCAGCTCCAGGACAGCGCAGCCCCAGCATTTT. Translating gives CASSSRTAQPQHF. V gene TRBV7-2 combines with J gene TRBJ1-5, with TRBD1 as a possible D gene (6 bases). CDR1 SGHTA and CDR2 FQGNSA come from the germline V gene. The CDR3 has 13 amino acids. Trimming cost V 4 bases and J 7 bases, with 11 bases left between them. The full variable domain, with the rest looked up from reference TRBV7-2 and TRBJ1-5, is GAGVSQSPSNKVTEKGKDVELRCDPISGHTALYWYRQSLGQGLEFLIYFQGNSAPDKSGLPSDRFSAERTGGSVSTLTIQRTQQEDSAVYLCASSSRTAQPQHFGDGTRLSIL.

The V call is TRBV18, the J call TRBJ1-5, with D unclear. V was cut by 6 bases and J by 0 bases, with 9 bases left in between. This CDR3 is built from 14 residues. Germline V gene lookup returns CDR1 KGHSH and CDR2 LQKENI. The CDR3 coding sequence is TGTGCCAGCTCCCTCCGGGATAGCAATCAGCCCCAGCATTTT. Its protein is CASSLRDSNQPQHF.

V usage is TRBV5-1 and J usage is TRBJ2-7; 10 bases fit TRBD1. The ends lost 0 bases at V and 9 bases at J; junction bases unmatched: 6. In germline, CDR1 is SGHRS, CDR2 YFSETQ. The CDR3 has 14 amino acids. CDR3: CASSLGGTGAMQYF. The CDR3 DNA reads TGCGCCAGCAGCTTGGGTGGGACAGGGGCTATGCAGTACTTC.

This chain uses TRBV7-9 with TRBJ2-1; no firm D call. The length of the CDR3 is 15 residues. Per the germline V gene, CDR1 is SEHNR and CDR2 is FQNEAQ (reference sequence). V dropped 2 bases and J dropped 7 bases, with 15 bases sitting between them. CDR3 residues: CASSLRLGSGNEQFF. CDR3 in DNA: TGTGCCAGCAGCTTAAGGCTAGGCTCCGGGAATGAGCAGTTCTTC.

The rearrangement links TRBV10-3 to TRBJ1-1; possible D gene TRBD1, 6 bases. With 2 bases removed from V and 5 bases from J, the gap between germline ends came to 15 bases. The CDR3 is 15 amino acids. The V gene's germline CDR1 is ENHRY and CDR2 SYGVKD. The CDR3, as DNA: TGTGCCATCAGTGAGGACAGGCCCTCGAGGACTGAAGCTTTCTTT. Translation: CAISEDRPSRTEAFF.

This chain joins TRBV15 and TRBJ1-4; 7 bases are shared with TRBD1. The V gene's germline CDR1 is LNHNV and CDR2 YYDKDF (reference sequence). V dropped 5 bases and J dropped 4; count of bases not matched to a gene: 10. CDR3 length equals 16 residues. CDR3 in DNA: TGTGCCACCAGCCCTTACCCTACAGGGGTTAATGAAAAACTGTTTTTT. The encoded protein is CATSPYPTGVNEKLFF.

This clone was counted only a few times. The rearrangement links TRBV7-3 to TRBJ1-2; 7 bases are a match to TRBD1. CDR3 size: 15 residues. Trimming at V came to 5 bases and at J to 7 bases, leaving 13 bases not matched to a gene. The germline CDR1 and CDR2 sequences are SGHTA and FQGTGA. DNA for the CDR3: TGTGCCAGCAGCCAGAGACAGGGCCTGATGGGTGGCTACACCTTC. Encoded protein: CASSQRQGLMGGYTF.

V gene TRBV6-1 combines with J gene TRBJ1-5, with D hard to call. Looked up from germline, CDR1 is MNHNS and CDR2 is SASEGT. CDR3 length: 13 residues. V lost 8 bases, J lost 5 bases, and 13 bases lay in between. CDR3 bases: TGTGCCAGCTACGAGACCGGGCATCAGCCCCAGCATTTT. Protein: CASYETGHQPQHF.

V usage is TRBV4-1 and J usage is TRBJ1-2; D might be TRBD1 (5 bases). This CDR3 is 16 amino acids long. The V end was cut by 0 bases, the J end by 0 bases, with 11 bases between. Germline assignment: CDR1 MGHRA and CDR2 YSYEKL. CDR3 in amino acids: CASSQDRALANYGYTF. CDR3 nucleotide sequence: TGCGCCAGCAGCCAAGACAGGGCCCTCGCTAACTATGGCTACACCTTC.

The CDR3 region is CASSISLHRRTGHEQYF. CDR3 in DNA: TGTGCCAGTAGTATCTCTCTGCATAGAAGGACAGGCCACGAGCAGTACTTC. The chain combines TRBV19 with TRBJ2-7, with 7 bases lining up with TRBD1. The germline V gene encodes CDR1 LNHDA and CDR2 SQIVND (reference sequence). The V and J ends lost 3 bases and 5 bases, in that order; junction bases with no gene match: 16. The CDR3 contains 17 residues.

The chain uses TRBV5-1 and TRBJ2-2, with TRBD1 matching 7 bases. J lost 2 bases, V lost 2 bases, and 3 bases had no gene match. This CDR3 has 15 residues. Germline V gene sequence: CDR1 SGHRS, CDR2 YFSETQ. Here the CDR3 reads CASSFRDSNTGELFF. In DNA, the CDR3 is TGCGCCAGCAGCTTCCGGGACAGCAACACCGGGGAGCTGTTTTTT. Based on the CDR3 plus reference TRBV5-1 and TRBJ2-2, the full variable domain is KAGVTQTPRYLIKTRGQQVTLSCSPISGHRSVSWYQQTPGQGLQFLFEYFSETQRNKGNFPGRFSGRQFSNSRSEMNVSTLELGDSALYLCASSFRDSNTGELFFGEGSRLTVL.

The V call is TRBV18, the J call TRBJ1-2; D unclear. Germline CDR1 KGHSH, CDR2 LQKENI. This CDR3 contains 13 residues. Trimming shortened V by 6 bases and J by 0 bases, and 8 bases separated the two germline ends. The CDR3 DNA is TGTGCCAGCTCGGCGACATCTAACTATGGCTACACCTTC. Translating it yields CASSATSNYGYTF. Complete variable domain (other parts from reference TRBV18 and TRBJ1-2): NAGVMQNPRHLVRRRGQEARLRCSPMKGHSHVYWYRQLPEEGLKFMVYLQKENIIDESGMPKERFSAEFPKEGPSILRIQQVVRGDSAAYFCASSATSNYGYTFGSGTRLTVV.

J is TRBJ2-5 and V is TRBV15; TRBD1 might be the D (6 bases). The germline gives CDR1 LNHNV, CDR2 YYDKDF (reference sequence). The CDR3 has 17 residues. Trimming took 0 bases from V and 2 from J, leaving 16 bases between them. The CDR3 loop reads CATSRDSRRQAQETQYF. CDR3 sequence (DNA): TGTGCCACCAGCAGAGATAGTCGTAGACAGGCTCAAGAGACCCAGTACTTC.

The chain uses TRBV30 and TRBJ2-7; no reliable D call. The CDR3 length is 13 residues. Germline V gives CDR1 GTSNPN, CDR2 SVGIG (reference sequence). V was shortened by 6 bases and J by 6 bases, with 18 bases between the two germline ends. The CDR3 here is CACTPEVGVEQYF. The CDR3, as DNA: TGTGCCTGTACCCCCGAGGTGGGCGTCGAGCAGTACTTC.

The chain couples TRBV2 to TRBJ2-7; D is unresolved. Trimming removed 10 bases at V and 6 bases at J, with 19 bases between. The CDR3 runs to 13 residues. Germline V gene data show CDR1 as SNHLY and CDR2 as FYNNEI. This chain's CDR3 is CANLPAGSGEQYF. The CDR3 DNA follows: TGTGCCAACCTACCCGCCGGGTCCGGCGAGCAGTACTTC.

This clone was seen once. The chain combines TRBV4-2 with TRBJ2-3; no definite D call. Trimming cost V 0 bases and J 14 bases, with 15 bases left between them. Germline V gene lookup returns CDR1 LGHNA and CDR2 YNFKEQ. This CDR3 is 13 amino acids long. The CDR3 DNA follows: TGTGCCAGCAGCCAAGACCTGACCTCTCTCCGGTATTTT. Translated, it gives CASSQDLTSLRYF.

V usage is TRBV5-1 and J usage is TRBJ1-2; D uncertain. Germline CDR1 SGHRS, CDR2 YFSETQ. Trimming took off 0 bases at V and 0 bases at J, with 12 bases between the two ends. This CDR3 comprises 16 residues. CDR3 loop: CASSLEGSKANYGYTF. The CDR3 DNA reads TGCGCCAGCAGCTTGGAAGGATCGAAGGCTAACTATGGCTACACCTTC.

The V and J genes are TRBV7-9 and TRBJ2-1, with 9 nucleotides matching TRBD1. This CDR3 is built from 15 residues. Germline assignment: CDR1 SEHNR and CDR2 FQNEAQ (reference sequence). The junction had 4 bases not matched to a gene; V was cut back by 3 bases and J by 4 bases. The CDR3 sequence is CASSLGTGPYNEQFF. The CDR3 bases are TGTGCCAGCAGCTTGGGGACAGGGCCGTACAATGAGCAGTTCTTC. The variable domain in full, with the rest retrieved from reference TRBV7-9 and TRBJ2-1, is DTGVSQNPRHKITKRGQNVTFRCDPISEHNRLYWYRQTLGQGPEFLTYFQNEAQLEKSRLLSDRFSAERPKGSFSTLEIQRTEQGDSAMYLCASSLGTGPYNEQFFGPGTRLTVL.

The chain combines TRBV5-1 with TRBJ2-1; 8 bases agree with TRBD2. CDR3 length: 16 amino acids. V lost 0 bases, J lost 1 base, and 3 bases stayed unmatched. Germline CDR1 is SGHRS and CDR2 is YFSETQ. DNA for the CDR3: TGCGCCAGCAGCTTGGCGCCTAGCGGGTCCTACAATGAGCAGTTCTTC. Protein product: CASSLAPSGSYNEQFF.

V usage is TRBV18 and J usage is TRBJ2-3, with 10 positions matching TRBD2. The germline gives CDR1 KGHSH, CDR2 LQKENI. CDR3 length: 16 residues. V lost 4 bases and J lost 2; bases outside the gene matches: 6. CDR3 region: CASSRASGGPTDTQYF. DNA of the CDR3: TGTGCCAGCTCACGGGCTAGCGGGGGACCCACAGATACGCAGTATTTT.

The chain couples TRBV29-1 to TRBJ2-3; D not resolved. Germline CDR1 reads SQVTM; CDR2 reads ANQGSEA. V was pared by 7 bases and J by 3 bases, with 17 bases between. CDR3 length: 14 residues. CDR3 loop: CSALPGWGTDTQYF. CDR3 sequence (DNA): TGCAGCGCACTGCCCGGATGGGGAACAGATACGCAGTATTTT.

There are a few counts of this clone. The V and J genes are TRBV4-2 and TRBJ2-6; maybe TRBD1 (6 bases). Between the trimmed V and J ends, which lost 0 bases and 1 base, there was a span of 16 bases. This CDR3 comprises 19 residues. Germline V gives CDR1 LGHNA, CDR2 YNFKEQ. CDR3 bases: TGTGCCAGCAGCCAAGATCGGTCAGGGGCACTTTCTGGGGCCAACGTCCTGACTTTC. This gives the protein CASSQDRSGALSGANVLTF.

The rearrangement uses TRBV11-1 and TRBJ2-2, with 11 bases fitting TRBD2. Germline V CDR1 and CDR2: SGHAT, FQDESV (reference sequence). The CDR3 extends over 15 amino acids. Germline trimming cut 3 bases from V and 5 bases from J; bases unmatched to any gene: 2. The CDR3 DNA reads TGTGCCAGCAGCTTTAGCGGGAGGGGTACCGGGGAGCTGTTTTTT. Translation: CASSFSGRGTGELFF.

The CDR3 spells CASSPMGYTEAFF. For the CDR3, the DNA is TGTGCCAGCAGTCCCATGGGGTACACTGAAGCTTTCTTT. The V and J genes are TRBV6-5 and TRBJ1-1; D not resolved. Trimming removed 5 bases from V and 3 bases from J, with 10 bases in between. CDR3 length: 13 residues. Germline loops: CDR1 MNHEY, CDR2 SVGAGI.

The chain carries TRBV7-2 and TRBJ1-5, with a tentative D call TRBD1 (6 bases). Trimming took off 1 base at V and 6 bases at J, with 10 bases between the two ends. The germline CDR1 and CDR2 sequences are SGHTA and FQGNSA. CDR3 length: 14 amino acids. The CDR3 sequence: CASSLVTGFQPQHF. In DNA, the CDR3 is TGTGCCAGCAGCTTAGTCACAGGGTTTCAGCCCCAGCATTTT. Together with reference TRBV7-2 and TRBJ1-5, the CDR3 gives the full variable domain: GAGVSQSPSNKVTEKGKDVELRCDPISGHTALYWYRQSLGQGLEFLIYFQGNSAPDKSGLPSDRFSAERTGGSVSTLTIQRTQQEDSAVYLCASSLVTGFQPQHFGDGTRLSIL.